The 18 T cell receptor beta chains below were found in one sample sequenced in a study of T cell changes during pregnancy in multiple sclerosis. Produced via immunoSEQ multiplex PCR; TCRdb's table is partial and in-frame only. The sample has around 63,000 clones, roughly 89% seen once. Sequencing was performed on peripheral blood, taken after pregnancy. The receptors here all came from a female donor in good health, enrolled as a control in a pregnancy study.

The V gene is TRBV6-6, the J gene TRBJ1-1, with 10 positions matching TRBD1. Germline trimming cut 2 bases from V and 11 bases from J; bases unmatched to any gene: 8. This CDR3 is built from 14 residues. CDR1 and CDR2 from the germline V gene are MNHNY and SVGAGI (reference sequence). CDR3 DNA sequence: TGTGCCAGCAGTTACACGGACAGGGGGACGACCGCTTTCTTT. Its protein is CASSYTDRGTTAFF.

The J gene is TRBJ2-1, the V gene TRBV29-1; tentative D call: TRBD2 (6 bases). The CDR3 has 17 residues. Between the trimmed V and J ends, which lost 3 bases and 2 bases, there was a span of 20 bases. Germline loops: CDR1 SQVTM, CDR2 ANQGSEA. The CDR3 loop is CSVEVPAQAGTYNEQFF. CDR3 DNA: TGCAGCGTTGAGGTCCCGGCACAGGCGGGGACCTACAATGAGCAGTTCTTC.

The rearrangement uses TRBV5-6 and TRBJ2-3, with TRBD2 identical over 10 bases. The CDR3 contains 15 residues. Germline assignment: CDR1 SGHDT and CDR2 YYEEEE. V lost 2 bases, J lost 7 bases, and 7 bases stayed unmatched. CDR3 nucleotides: TGTGCCAGCAGCTTAGGAGCGGGGGGGCGGTATACGCAGTATTTT. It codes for CASSLGAGGRYTQYF.

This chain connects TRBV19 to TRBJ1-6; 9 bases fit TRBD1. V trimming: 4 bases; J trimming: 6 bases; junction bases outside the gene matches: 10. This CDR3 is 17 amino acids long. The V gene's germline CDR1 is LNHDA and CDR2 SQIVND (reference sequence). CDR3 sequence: CASSKDRGRGSNSPLHF. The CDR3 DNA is TGTGCCAGTAGTAAGGACAGGGGAAGAGGGAGTAATTCACCCCTCCACTTT.

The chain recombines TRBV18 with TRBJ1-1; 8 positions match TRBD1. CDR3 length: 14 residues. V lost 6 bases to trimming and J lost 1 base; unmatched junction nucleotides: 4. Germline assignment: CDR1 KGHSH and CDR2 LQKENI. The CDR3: CASSKTGENTEAFF. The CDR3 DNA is TGTGCCAGCTCCAAGACAGGGGAGAACACTGAAGCTTTCTTT. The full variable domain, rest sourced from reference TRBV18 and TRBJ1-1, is NAGVMQNPRHLVRRRGQEARLRCSPMKGHSHVYWYRQLPEEGLKFMVYLQKENIIDESGMPKERFSAEFPKEGPSILRIQQVVRGDSAAYFCASSKTGENTEAFFGQGTRLTVV.

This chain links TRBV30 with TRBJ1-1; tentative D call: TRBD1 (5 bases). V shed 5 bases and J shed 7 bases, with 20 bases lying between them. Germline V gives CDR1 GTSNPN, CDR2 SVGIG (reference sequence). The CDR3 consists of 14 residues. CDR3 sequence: CAWDSTLGLNEAFF. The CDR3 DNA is TGTGCCTGGGACTCAACCTTGGGGCTTAATGAAGCTTTCTTT.

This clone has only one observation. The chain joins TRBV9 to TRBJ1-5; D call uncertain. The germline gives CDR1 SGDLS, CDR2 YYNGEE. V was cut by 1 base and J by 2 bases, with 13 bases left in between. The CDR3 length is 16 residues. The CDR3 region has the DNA TGTGCCAGCAGCGTATCCCTGGCGCGGGGCAATCAGCCCCAGCATTTT. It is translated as CASSVSLARGNQPQHF. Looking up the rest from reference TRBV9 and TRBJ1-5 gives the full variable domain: DSGVTQTPKHLITATGQRVTLRCSPRSGDLSVYWYQQSLDQGLQFLIQYYNGEERAKGNILERFSAQQFPDLHSELNLSSLELGDSALYFCASSVSLARGNQPQHFGDGTRLSIL.

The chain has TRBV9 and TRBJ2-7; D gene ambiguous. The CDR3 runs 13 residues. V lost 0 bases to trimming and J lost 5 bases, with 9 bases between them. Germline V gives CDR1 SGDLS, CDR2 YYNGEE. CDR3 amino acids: CASSVVEWDEQYF. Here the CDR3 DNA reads TGTGCCAGCAGCGTAGTGGAGTGGGACGAGCAGTACTTC.

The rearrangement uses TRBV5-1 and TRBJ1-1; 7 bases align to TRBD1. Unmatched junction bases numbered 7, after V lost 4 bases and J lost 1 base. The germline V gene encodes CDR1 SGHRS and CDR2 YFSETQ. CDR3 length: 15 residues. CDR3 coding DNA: TGCGCCAGCAGCCGCGCCAGGGGGGCGAACACTGAAGCTTTCTTT. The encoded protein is CASSRARGANTEAFF.

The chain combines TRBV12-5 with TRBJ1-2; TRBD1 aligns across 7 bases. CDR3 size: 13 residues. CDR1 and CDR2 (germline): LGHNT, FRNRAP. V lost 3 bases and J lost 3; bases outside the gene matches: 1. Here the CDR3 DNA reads TGTGCTAGTGGTTTAGGGACAGACTATGGCTACACCTTC. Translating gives CASGLGTDYGYTF.

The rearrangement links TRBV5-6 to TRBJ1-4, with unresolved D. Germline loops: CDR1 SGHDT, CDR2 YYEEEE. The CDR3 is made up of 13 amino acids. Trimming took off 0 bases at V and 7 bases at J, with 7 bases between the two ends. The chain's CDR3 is CASSLGGFEKLFF. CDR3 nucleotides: TGTGCCAGCAGCTTGGGAGGGTTTGAAAAACTGTTTTTT.

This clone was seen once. CDR3 in DNA: TGTGCCAGCAGCCAAGAGGGACTAGCGGGGGGGCTGACCGGGGAGCTGTTTTTT. Its protein is CASSQEGLAGGLTGELFF. The rearrangement joins TRBV4-2 to TRBJ2-2, with 16 bases identical to TRBD2. Germline trimming cut 0 bases from V and 5 bases from J; bases unmatched to any gene: 3. In germline, CDR1 is LGHNA, CDR2 YNFKEQ. The CDR3 runs to 18 residues.

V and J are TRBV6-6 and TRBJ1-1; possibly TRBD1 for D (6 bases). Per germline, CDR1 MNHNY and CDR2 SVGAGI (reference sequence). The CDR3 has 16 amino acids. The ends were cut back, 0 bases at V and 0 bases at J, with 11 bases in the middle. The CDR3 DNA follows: TGTGCCAGCAGTTACTCTCAGGGGTTTTTGAACACTGAAGCTTTCTTT. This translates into CASSYSQGFLNTEAFF.

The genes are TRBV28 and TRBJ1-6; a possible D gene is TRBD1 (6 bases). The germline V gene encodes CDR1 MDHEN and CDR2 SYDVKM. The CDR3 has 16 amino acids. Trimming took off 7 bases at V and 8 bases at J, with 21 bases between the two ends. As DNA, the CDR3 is TGTGCCAGCATAAGATTCTCGCAGGGGATCGATTCACCCCTCCACTTT. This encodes CASIRFSQGIDSPLHF.

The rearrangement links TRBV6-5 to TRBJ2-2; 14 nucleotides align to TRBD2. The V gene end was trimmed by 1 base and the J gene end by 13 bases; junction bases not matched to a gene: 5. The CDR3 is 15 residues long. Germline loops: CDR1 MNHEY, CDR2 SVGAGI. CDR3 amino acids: CASSYWTSGGIGLFF. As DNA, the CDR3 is TGTGCCAGCAGTTACTGGACTAGCGGGGGGATTGGGCTGTTTTTT.

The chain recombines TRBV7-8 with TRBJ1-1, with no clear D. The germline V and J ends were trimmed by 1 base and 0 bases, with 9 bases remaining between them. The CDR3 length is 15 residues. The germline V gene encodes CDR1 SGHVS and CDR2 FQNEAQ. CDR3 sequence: CASSLGRLVNTEAFF. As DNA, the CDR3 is TGTGCCAGCAGCTTAGGCAGGCTCGTGAACACTGAAGCTTTCTTT. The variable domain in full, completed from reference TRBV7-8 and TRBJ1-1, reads GAGVSQSPRYKVAKRGQDVALRCDPISGHVSLFWYQQALGQGPEFLTYFQNEAQLDKSGLPSDRFFAERPEGSVSTLKIQRTQQEDSAVYLCASSLGRLVNTEAFFGQGTRLTVV.

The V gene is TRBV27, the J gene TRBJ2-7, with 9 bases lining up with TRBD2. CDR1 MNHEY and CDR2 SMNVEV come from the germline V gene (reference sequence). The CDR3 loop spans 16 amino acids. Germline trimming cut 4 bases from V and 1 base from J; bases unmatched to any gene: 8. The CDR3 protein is CASSSLAGGRSYEQYF. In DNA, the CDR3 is TGTGCCAGCAGTTCATTGGCGGGGGGGCGGTCCTACGAGCAGTACTTC.

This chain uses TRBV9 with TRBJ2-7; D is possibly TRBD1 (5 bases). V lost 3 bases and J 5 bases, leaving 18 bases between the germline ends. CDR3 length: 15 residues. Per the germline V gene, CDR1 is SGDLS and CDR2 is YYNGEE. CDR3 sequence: CASSANPQGIDEQYF. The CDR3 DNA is TGTGCCAGCAGCGCCAACCCGCAGGGAATAGACGAGCAGTACTTC. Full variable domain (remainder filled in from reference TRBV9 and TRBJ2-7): DSGVTQTPKHLITATGQRVTLRCSPRSGDLSVYWYQQSLDQGLQFLIQYYNGEERAKGNILERFSAQQFPDLHSELNLSSLELGDSALYFCASSANPQGIDEQYFGPGTRLTVT.